This is a list of T cell receptor beta chains from one sample in a study of T cells after yellow fever vaccination. One entry per CDR3 protein results from TCRdb running MiXCR on the 5' RACE reads. The sample lists about 340,000 distinct CDR3 sequences, roughly an eighth occurring once. Sequenced material: CD4+ T cells sorted from PBMCs, taken 15 days after the yellow fever booster vaccination. The receptors stem from a man in his late teens or twenties who received the YFV17D yellow fever vaccine. Both conserved end residues are trimmed from each CDR3. A D gene is named only where the DNA matches it firmly.

D gene	V gene	J gene	CDR3 protein
NA	TRBV5-1	TRBJ2-5	ASSTDMGDQTQY
NA	TRBV20-1	TRBJ1-6	SARTTESSYNSPLH
NA	TRBV5-1	TRBJ1-1	ASSSLHSEAF
TRBD2	TRBV7-7	TRBJ2-5	ASSSSGGAQETQY
NA	TRBV20-1	TRBJ1-1	SVLLPAGTEAF
TRBD1	TRBV3-1	TRBJ1-2	ASSQVETGYGYT
TRBD1	TRBV6-1	TRBJ2-1	ASSVGTGSYNEQF
TRBD1	TRBV7-2	TRBJ1-1	ASSLRDRVLNTEAF
NA	TRBV6-5	TRBJ2-7	ASSRDTPSYEQY
TRBD1	TRBV6-6	TRBJ1-2	ASSRPTGDGYT
TRBD2	TRBV5-1	TRBJ2-1	ASSLATSGGFEQF
NA	TRBV29-1	TRBJ2-5	SVARGPQETQY
NA	TRBV12-3/TRBV12-4	TRBJ1-2	ASSRDILRYT
TRBD1	TRBV6-5	TRBJ2-1	ASSPGTGLGIAYEQF
TRBD2	TRBV20-1	TRBJ2-4	SARTAGGPKNIQY
NA	TRBV4-1	TRBJ1-3	ASSQDKGRGNTIY
NA	TRBV5-4	TRBJ2-1	ASSQGGRLPYNEQF
TRBD2	TRBV6-5	TRBJ2-1	ASSYSIPSGAGDEQF
NA	TRBV7-2	TRBJ2-5	ASSPDWGQETQY
NA	TRBV7-2	TRBJ2-1	ASSLLRGNYNEQF
NA	TRBV21-1	TRBJ2-5	ASSGRDRTQETQY
NA	TRBV6-2/TRBV6-3	TRBJ2-1	ASRGGLGPNEQF
TRBD1	TRBV5-1	TRBJ1-1	ASSVDRAVNTEAF
NA	TRBV6-5	TRBJ1-2	ASSYSILGLGHGYT